This T cell receptor (beta chain) was retrieved from a study of blood T cell repertoires in COVID-19. Study overall: Samples of COVID-19 (acute and convalescent) were obtained from the United States, Italy and Spain. Sources were T cells, B-cell-depleted T cells, or PBMCs; the material itself was cDNA or gDNA.

Per the authors' pipeline: The authors estimated nucleated cell counts from reference gene primer amplification. TCRdb's copy holds only in-frame clones and misses some; the assay was immunoSEQ multiplex PCR. The V and J calls and clone size are taken from that table; D and trimming were inferred from the DNA. The sample holds tens of thousands of clones, about 92% seen once. This CDR3 region has 12 residues. Germline V gene data show CDR1 as SNHLY and CDR2 as FYNNEI. The trim removed 8 bases at V and 7 bases at J, leaving 2 bases unmatched. The chain has TRBV2 and TRBJ1-4; 9 bases are a match to TRBD1. The clonotype comes from a man between 45 and 60 years old with active COVID-19. Material for sequencing was peripheral blood. The CDR3 nucleotides are TGTGCCAGCCAGGACAGGGGTGAAAAACTGTTTTTT. Protein product: CASQDRGEKLFF.